What follows are 32 T cell receptor beta chains derived from one specimen sequenced in a study of technical replicates of blood from a few donors. Only in-frame clones appear in the TCRdb table, and some are missing; sequencing was by immunoSEQ multiplex PCR. The sample lists tens of thousands of clones, 90% to 95% occurring once. The sample comprised T cells isolated from PBMCs. These receptors came from a human donor in good health.

The chain couples TRBV12-5 to TRBJ1-2; D might be TRBD1 (6 bases). CDR1 and CDR2 (germline): LGHNT, FRNRAP. The CDR3 has 13 amino acids. V shed 2 bases and J shed 4 bases, with 8 bases lying between them. The chain's CDR3 is CASGLTGTYGYTF. CDR3 in DNA: TGTGCTAGTGGTTTGACAGGGACCTATGGCTACACCTTC.

This clone has only one observation. The chain couples TRBV7-9 to TRBJ1-1; D uncertain. The CDR3 covers 12 residues. V dropped 3 bases and J dropped 5 bases, with 7 bases sitting between them. Germline loops: CDR1 SEHNR, CDR2 FQNEAQ (reference sequence). DNA of the CDR3: TGTGCCAGCAGCTTGATCGGGACTGAAGCTTTCTTT. It translates to CASSLIGTEAFF. The full variable domain, with the rest looked up from reference TRBV7-9 and TRBJ1-1, is DTGVSQNPRHKITKRGQNVTFRCDPISEHNRLYWYRQTLGQGPEFLTYFQNEAQLEKSRLLSDRFSAERPKGSFSTLEIQRTEQGDSAMYLCASSLIGTEAFFGQGTRLTVV.

The J gene is TRBJ2-7, the V gene TRBV5-4, with 7 bases aligning to TRBD1. V shed 1 base, J shed 5 bases, and the junction held 12 bases outside the gene matches. CDR3 size: 16 residues. Germline CDR1 reads SGHNT; CDR2 reads YYREEE (reference sequence). The CDR3 region has the DNA TGTGCCAGCAGCTTGCCCGGTGAGGGGGCTCTGGACGAGCAGTACTTC. This translates into CASSLPGEGALDEQYF.

The chain uses TRBV27 and TRBJ2-6; possible D gene TRBD1, 6 bases. The CDR3 is made up of 19 amino acids. Trimming pared 2 bases from V and 4 bases from J, leaving 21 bases between. Germline V lookup: CDR1 MNHEY, CDR2 SMNVEV (reference sequence). The CDR3 sequence is CASSLRGNRATGGANVLTF. CDR3 in DNA: TGTGCCAGCAGTTTAAGGGGGAATAGGGCCACTGGGGGGGCCAACGTCCTGACTTTC.

The chain couples TRBV29-1 to TRBJ1-2, with TRBD1 identical over 10 bases. V trimming: 1 base; J trimming: 9 bases; junction bases outside the gene matches: 2. The CDR3 contains 12 residues. Germline lookup yields CDR1 SQVTM and CDR2 ANQGSEA. The CDR3 DNA sequence: TGCAGCGTTGAAGGGACAGGGGGTAGCTACACCTTC. The encoded protein is CSVEGTGGSYTF.

This chain uses TRBV11-2 with TRBJ1-4; 7 nucleotides line up with TRBD1. This CDR3 comprises 13 residues. CDR1 SGHAT and CDR2 FQNNGV come from the germline V gene. With V trimmed by 5 bases and J by 5 bases, 2 bases remained unmatched. The CDR3 nucleotides are TGTGCCAGCAGCCCACAGGGGAATGAAAAACTGTTTTTT. As protein: CASSPQGNEKLFF. The whole variable domain, remainder taken from reference TRBV11-2 and TRBJ1-4, is EAGVAQSPRYKIIEKRQSVAFWCNPISGHATLYWYQQILGQGPKLLIQFQNNGVVDDSQLPKDRFSAERLKGVDSTLKIQPAKLEDSAVYLCASSPQGNEKLFFGSGTQLSVL.

CDR3: CASSASTGSTTGELFF. The CDR3 region has the DNA TGTGCCAGCAGTGCCAGTACAGGCTCTACTACCGGGGAGCTGTTTTTT. The chain is built from TRBV2 and TRBJ2-2, with a possible D match to TRBD1 (5 bases). The V gene's germline CDR1 is SNHLY and CDR2 FYNNEI. Trimming took 4 bases from V and 5 from J, leaving 17 bases between them. The CDR3 spans 16 residues.

The chain has TRBV28 and TRBJ1-3; no clear D gene. The ends were cut back, 8 bases at V and 0 bases at J, with 14 bases in the middle. The CDR3 contains 15 residues. The germline gives CDR1 MDHEN, CDR2 SYDVKM. CDR3 sequence reads: CASGKLKSSGNTIYF. For the CDR3, the DNA is TGTGCCAGCGGTAAGCTTAAGAGCTCTGGAAACACCATATATTTT.

The chain uses TRBV9 and TRBJ2-7; TRBD2 might be the D (6 bases). With 4 bases removed from V and 4 bases from J, the gap between germline ends came to 12 bases. There are 13 residues in the CDR3. Germline lookup yields CDR1 SGDLS and CDR2 YYNGEE. CDR3 DNA sequence: TGTGCCAGCAGCCCCGGGACTCTTTACGAGCAGTACTTC. This sequence encodes CASSPGTLYEQYF.

The J gene is TRBJ1-1, the V gene TRBV19; 8 bases align to TRBD1. Germline V gives CDR1 LNHDA, CDR2 SQIVND (reference sequence). CDR3 length: 16 residues. The trim removed 4 bases at V and 2 bases at J, leaving 9 bases unmatched. CDR3: CASSKLPGQANTEAFF. The CDR3 DNA follows: TGTGCCAGTAGTAAATTACCGGGACAGGCAAACACTGAAGCTTTCTTT.

This chain connects TRBV30 to TRBJ2-7, with TRBD2 matching over 9 bases. This CDR3 contains 14 residues. Germline loops: CDR1 GTSNPN, CDR2 SVGIG (reference sequence). The V and J ends lost 5 bases and 3 bases, in that order; junction bases with no gene match: 8. In DNA form, the CDR3 reads TGTGCCTGGCGGCTAGCGGGGATTTACTACGAGCAGTACTTC. This sequence encodes CAWRLAGIYYEQYF.

The chain carries TRBV10-3 and TRBJ2-3; D perhaps matches TRBD1 (6 bases). The CDR3 covers 14 residues. Germline assignment: CDR1 ENHRY and CDR2 SYGVKD. Trimming shortened V by 4 bases and J by 0 bases, and 8 bases separated the two germline ends. The DNA for the CDR3 is TGTGCCATCAGTGGAGGACAGAGCACAGATACGCAGTATTTT. Amino acid sequence: CAISGGQSTDTQYF.

This sequence joins TRBV13 and TRBJ1-4; possible D gene TRBD1, 6 bases. Deletions cut 4 bases from V and 0 bases from J, with 9 bases between. Germline V CDR1 and CDR2: PRHDT, FYEKMQ (reference sequence). The CDR3 has 15 residues. The chain's CDR3 is CASSYRDATNEKLFF. CDR3 sequence (DNA): TGTGCCAGCAGCTACAGGGACGCAACTAATGAAAAACTGTTTTTT. Based on the CDR3 plus reference TRBV13 and TRBJ1-4, the full variable domain is AAGVIQSPRHLIKEKRETATLKCYPIPRHDTVYWYQQGPGQDPQFLISFYEKMQSDKGSIPDRFSAQQFSDYHSELNMSSLELGDSALYFCASSYRDATNEKLFFGSGTQLSVL.

The V and J genes are TRBV4-1 and TRBJ2-7; weak D call: TRBD1 (6 bases). The CDR3 is 17 amino acids. The germline gives CDR1 MGHRA, CDR2 YSYEKL. The V end lost 1 base, the J end lost 5 bases, and 21 bases lay between the germline ends. The CDR3 bases are TGCGCCAGCAGCCAAGGGGGATTCTGGGGGCCCCAGAACGAGCAGTACTTC. It encodes CASSQGGFWGPQNEQYF.

This clone was detected only once. The CDR3 here is CASSTDRELYEQYF. In DNA form, the CDR3 reads TGTGCCAGCAGTACCGACAGGGAACTCTACGAGCAGTACTTC. The rearrangement links TRBV2 to TRBJ2-7; 7 nucleotides align to TRBD1. Losses at the gene ends were 5 bases for V and 3 bases for J; bases not matched to a gene: 7. The germline V gene encodes CDR1 SNHLY and CDR2 FYNNEI. The CDR3 spans 14 residues.

The rearrangement joins TRBV5-6 to TRBJ1-4, with D possibly being TRBD1 (6 bases). The CDR3 contains 14 residues. The V gene's germline CDR1 is SGHDT and CDR2 YYEEEE. Between the trimmed V and J ends, which lost 6 bases and 4 bases, there was a span of 13 bases. The CDR3 region has the DNA TGTGCCAGCACCCCGGGACACATTAATGAAAAACTGTTTTTT. This translates into CASTPGHINEKLFF. Full variable domain (remainder filled in from reference TRBV5-6 and TRBJ1-4): DAGVTQSPTHLIKTRGQQVTLRCSPKSGHDTVSWYQQALGQGPQFIFQYYEEEERQRGNFPDRFSGHQFPNYSSELNVNALLLGDSALYLCASTPGHINEKLFFGSGTQLSVL.

V and J are TRBV27 and TRBJ1-2, with 7 bases fitting TRBD1. The CDR3 spans 16 residues. Germline V gene sequence: CDR1 MNHEY, CDR2 SMNVEV (reference sequence). The ends lost 5 bases at V and 3 bases at J; junction bases unmatched: 12. The CDR3 DNA is TGTGCCAGCAGTCCGACCTACTCGACAGGGCACTATGGCTACACCTTC. This codes for CASSPTYSTGHYGYTF.

V gene TRBV7-6 combines with J gene TRBJ2-4, with TRBD2 as a possible D gene (5 bases). The CDR3 has 21 amino acids. V lost 1 base and J 4 bases, leaving 29 bases between the germline ends. The germline gives CDR1 SGHVS, CDR2 FNYEAQ. CDR3 bases: TGTGCCAGCAGCTTAGGTCGTTCTGGCCTAGCTTCCTCTCGGGATAAAAACATTCAGTACTTC. Translated, it gives CASSLGRSGLASSRDKNIQYF.

The CDR3 region has the DNA TGCGCCAGCAGTTCTTCCCGGGGGTCCTACGAGCAGTACTTC. Its protein product is CASSSSRGSYEQYF. The V gene is TRBV5-1, the J gene TRBJ2-7; tentative D call: TRBD2 (6 bases). From germline, CDR1 is SGHRS and CDR2 YFSETQ. V was trimmed by 5 bases and J by 1 base, leaving 13 bases between them. The length of the CDR3 is 14 residues.

The V call is TRBV27, the J call TRBJ1-2; the D gene is possibly TRBD1 (6 bases). The CDR3 is made up of 16 amino acids. CDR1 is MNHEY, CDR2 SMNVEV, per germline (reference sequence). Between the trimmed V and J ends, which lost 2 bases and 2 bases, there was a span of 15 bases. CDR3 residues: CASSLIGQGRNYGYTF. The CDR3 DNA reads TGTGCCAGCAGTTTAATCGGGCAGGGGCGAAACTATGGCTACACCTTC.

Written as DNA, the CDR3 is TGTGCTAGTGCTACCGGGGGACTAGCGGGGTATTACGAGCAGTACTTC. This sequence encodes CASATGGLAGYYEQYF. This chain links TRBV12-5 with TRBJ2-7, with 13 bases fitting TRBD2. This CDR3 contains 16 residues. V lost 7 bases and J lost 4; bases outside the gene matches: 10. Germline-derived CDR1 and CDR2 are LGHNT and FRNRAP. Looking up the rest from reference TRBV12-5 and TRBJ2-7 gives the full variable domain: DARVTQTPRHKVTEMGQEVTMRCQPILGHNTVFWYRQTMMQGLELLAYFRNRAPLDDSGMPKDRFSAEMPDATLATLKIQPSEPRDSAVYFCASATGGLAGYYEQYFGPGTRLTVT.

This chain joins TRBV2 and TRBJ2-7; 14 bases map to TRBD2. This CDR3 comprises 16 residues. Trimming at V came to 6 bases and at J to 6 bases, leaving 10 bases not matched to a gene. Germline V gene sequence: CDR1 SNHLY, CDR2 FYNNEI. The CDR3 loop is CASREPGLAGEGEQYF. CDR3 sequence (DNA): TGTGCCAGCAGGGAACCGGGACTAGCGGGAGAGGGCGAGCAGTACTTC.

V is TRBV4-1 and J is TRBJ2-5; TRBD1 agrees at 11 bases. This CDR3 is built from 14 residues. Germline assignment: CDR1 MGHRA and CDR2 YSYEKL. V lost 3 bases to trimming and J lost 4 bases; unmatched junction nucleotides: 1. The CDR3 loop reads CASSQDRGRETQYF. CDR3 bases: TGCGCCAGCAGCCAGGACAGGGGGCGAGAGACCCAGTACTTC.

This chain connects TRBV11-2 to TRBJ1-2, with D possibly TRBD1 on 6 matching bases. Trimming pared 4 bases from V and 5 bases from J, leaving 17 bases between. The CDR3 runs to 15 residues. The germline V gene encodes CDR1 SGHAT and CDR2 FQNNGV. For the CDR3, the DNA is TGTGCCAGCAGCTCCCCTACAGGGACCCTTTATGGCTACACCTTC. It yields the protein CASSSPTGTLYGYTF.

The chain is built from TRBV7-8 and TRBJ2-6; the match to TRBD1 covers 9 bases. Germline V gene sequence: CDR1 SGHVS, CDR2 FQNEAQ. V shed 5 bases and J 3 bases; nucleotides not matched to a gene: 8. The CDR3 extends over 17 amino acids. The CDR3 bases are TGTGCCAGCAGCCTACAGGGGGCCCTGCTTGGGGCCAACGTCCTGACTTTC. Its translation is CASSLQGALLGANVLTF.

This rearrangement joins TRBV2 to TRBJ2-1, with unresolved D. The CDR3 consists of 10 residues. Germline V gives CDR1 SNHLY, CDR2 FYNNEI. Trimming cost V 8 bases and J 4 bases, with 3 bases left between them. The CDR3 loop is CASQYNEQFF. The CDR3 nucleotides are TGTGCCAGCCAATACAATGAGCAGTTCTTC.

This clone was recorded only once. The chain employs TRBV9 and TRBJ2-3; TRBD2 might be the D (5 bases). Deletions cut 0 bases from V and 0 bases from J, with 8 bases between. CDR3 length equals 15 residues. Germline V gene data show CDR1 as SGDLS and CDR2 as YYNGEE. Written as DNA, the CDR3 is TGTGCCAGCAGCGTAGGACTAACTAGCACAGATACGCAGTATTTT. Translating it yields CASSVGLTSTDTQYF.

The rearrangement joins TRBV11-2 to TRBJ1-3; no clear D gene. The CDR3 has 14 amino acids. Trimming cost V 1 base and J 1 base, with 5 bases left between them. The germline V gene encodes CDR1 SGHAT and CDR2 FQNNGV. For the CDR3, the DNA is TGTGCCAGCAGCTTAGGCGCTTCTGGAAACACCATATATTTT. Translated, it gives CASSLGASGNTIYF. The full variable domain, completed using reference TRBV11-2 and TRBJ1-3, is EAGVAQSPRYKIIEKRQSVAFWCNPISGHATLYWYQQILGQGPKLLIQFQNNGVVDDSQLPKDRFSAERLKGVDSTLKIQPAKLEDSAVYLCASSLGASGNTIYFGEGSWLTVV.

This chain connects TRBV6-1 to TRBJ2-5; no reliable D call. This CDR3 has 12 amino acids. Trimming cost V 8 bases and J 1 base, with 8 bases left between them. Germline V gives CDR1 MNHNS, CDR2 SASEGT. Here the CDR3 reads CASQLFQETQYF. DNA of the CDR3: TGTGCCAGCCAATTGTTCCAAGAGACCCAGTACTTC.

The gene calls are TRBV13 and TRBJ2-1; TRBD2 matches 10 bases. Germline lookup yields CDR1 PRHDT and CDR2 FYEKMQ (reference sequence). J was trimmed by 3 bases and V by 3 bases; bases with no gene match: 2. This CDR3 region has 15 residues. The CDR3 here is CASSFGTSVYNEQFF. The CDR3 DNA sequence: TGTGCCAGCAGCTTTGGGACTAGCGTCTACAATGAGCAGTTCTTC.

V usage is TRBV2 and J usage is TRBJ2-7; a weak D match, TRBD1 (6 bases). V was trimmed by 6 bases and J by 0 bases, leaving 12 bases between them. Germline V gene sequence: CDR1 SNHLY, CDR2 FYNNEI. This CDR3 has 14 amino acids. Here the CDR3 reads CASSPRTASYEQYF. The CDR3 DNA sequence: TGTGCCAGCAGCCCAAGGACAGCCTCCTACGAGCAGTACTTC.

V is TRBV6-1 and J is TRBJ1-3; a weak D match, TRBD1 (6 bases). The CDR3 consists of 17 residues. Germline CDR1 reads MNHNS; CDR2 reads SASEGT. The V end lost 2 bases, the J end lost 0 bases, and 14 bases lay between the germline ends. CDR3 sequence reads: CASSEFGQLISGNTIYF. Written as DNA, the CDR3 is TGTGCCAGCAGTGAATTTGGACAGCTGATCTCTGGAAACACCATATATTTT.